This T cell receptor beta chain was retrieved from a study of CD8+ T cells in alopecia areata. About the research overall: Severity of treated patients was scored by affected scalp percentage.

With regard to this clone: Its target is unknown.

The ends were cut back, 1 base at V and 2 bases at J, with 15 bases in the middle. From germline, CDR1 is SGHVS and CDR2 FNYEAQ. The CDR3 is made up of 16 amino acids. Study observations and caveats: Affected scalp, especially in alopecia totalis/universalis, had a higher clonality than normal scalp did. In scalp and blood, many expanded lesional clones persisted during tofacitinib.

As the sequencing template, cDNA was produced by extracting RNA and reverse transcribing it. This table comes from immunoSEQ multiplex PCR, and its TCRdb copy is limited to in-frame clones, with some not included. The profile shows around 100,000 clones, about 59% of them singletons. Treatment noted: oral pan-JAK inhibitor, 5-10 mg twice daily. This clonotype was sampled from a human donor with alopecia areata. V is TRBV7-6 and J is TRBJ2-7; a possible D gene is TRBD2 (6 bases). Sequencing was performed on CD8+ T cells sorted from blood, taken at week 24, from a patient treated with tofacitinib. CDR3 protein: CASSLVGGGVPYEQYF. Here the CDR3 DNA reads TGTGCCAGCAGCTTAGTAGGAGGAGGGGTACCCTACGAGCAGTACTTC.